This is a list of T cell receptor beta chains from one sample in a study of blood T cell repertoires in COVID-19. Assay: immunoSEQ multiplex PCR; the TCRdb copy retains only in-frame clones and omits some. The sample yields 200,000 or so clones, roughly 85% seen once. Sequencing was carried out using PBMCs or T cells enriched from blood (not recorded which). These receptors originate from a woman in her thirties or forties with acute COVID-19. CDR3s include the opening cysteine and the closing phenylalanine or tryptophan. The D gene is left open where the match is weak. The size field is filled for only some rows; it gives once, few, many or a size class.

CDR3,DNA,J,size,V,D
CATSRERGGTDTQYF,TGTGCCACCAGCAGAGAGCGGGGAGGCACAGATACGCAGTATTTT,TRBJ2-3,many,TRBV15,NA
CASSPSTGQSLGFTGELFF,TGCGCCAGCAGCCCTTCGACAGGGCAAAGCTTAGGGTTTACCGGGGAGCTGTTTTTT,TRBJ2-2,NA,TRBV5-1,TRBD1
CASSRPQGEAETQYF,TGTGCCAGCAGCCGCCCTCAGGGGGAGGCAGAGACCCAGTACTTC,TRBJ2-5,few,TRBV14,NA
CASSLWRRDEKLFF,TGTGCCAGCAGTTTATGGCGCAGGGATGAAAAACTGTTTTTT,TRBJ1-4,NA,TRBV27,NA
CASRNGGGAFF,TGTGCCAGCAGAAATGGAGGTGGCGCTTTCTTT,TRBJ1-1,NA,TRBV3-1/TRBV3-2,NA
CASSFAVTGGGYGYTF,TGTGCCAGCAGCTTTGCCGTCACAGGGGGTGGCTATGGCTACACCTTC,TRBJ1-2,NA,TRBV7-9,TRBD1
CASRVPDRTNYGYTF,TGCGCCAGCAGGGTCCCGGACAGGACTAACTATGGCTACACCTTC,TRBJ1-2,once,TRBV5-1,TRBD1
CASSVPGAGAFF,TGTGCCAGCAGCGTGCCCGGTGCAGGGGCTTTCTTT,TRBJ1-1,NA,TRBV3-1/TRBV3-2,NA
CASSLLAAAGNQPQHF,TGTGCCAGCAGTTTATTGGCCGCAGCGGGCAATCAGCCCCAGCATTTT,TRBJ1-5,NA,TRBV27,NA
CASGTGPGELFF,TGCGCCAGCGGGACAGGGCCCGGGGAGCTGTTTTTT,TRBJ2-2,few,TRBV10-1,TRBD1
CASSIDLAGRGTDTQYF,TGTGCCAGTAGTATAGATCTCGCGGGGCGAGGCACAGATACGCAGTATTTT,TRBJ2-3,once,TRBV19,NA
CASSQRDSRNTEAFF,TGCGCCAGCAGCCAGAGGGACAGCCGGAACACTGAAGCTTTCTTT,TRBJ1-1,NA,TRBV4-1,TRBD1
CASSPLDRVSEKLFF,TGTGCCAGCTCACCGTTGGACAGGGTGAGCGAAAAACTGTTTTTT,TRBJ1-4,NA,TRBV18,TRBD1
CASSEGAVQGYTF,TGTGCCAGCAGTGAAGGGGCAGTACAGGGCTACACCTTC,TRBJ1-2,NA,TRBV2,NA
CASTLHGTEAFF,TGTGCCAGCACGTTACATGGCACTGAAGCTTTCTTT,TRBJ1-1,NA,TRBV6-5,NA
CASSLTGTGGYGYTF,TGCGCCAGCAGCCTCACCGGGACAGGGGGCTATGGCTACACCTTC,TRBJ1-2,few,TRBV5-1,TRBD1
CASSPPNYSYEQYF,TGTGCCAGCAGCCCCCCAAACTACTCCTACGAGCAGTACTTC,TRBJ2-7,NA,TRBV9,NA
CASSPRSGTEAFF,TGTGCCAGCTCACCACGATCGGGGACTGAAGCTTTCTTT,TRBJ1-1,once,TRBV18,NA
CASDRGYNTEAFF,TGTGCCAGCGACAGGGGCTACAACACTGAAGCTTTCTTT,TRBJ1-1,NA,TRBV6-5,TRBD1
CAISEGRQSNQPQHF,TGTGCCATCAGTGAGGGGAGGCAGAGCAATCAGCCCCAGCATTTT,TRBJ1-5,NA,TRBV10-3,NA
CASSARDNVNTEAFF,TGTGCCAGCAGCGCCCGGGACAATGTGAACACTGAAGCTTTCTTT,TRBJ1-1,NA,TRBV7-2,NA
CASSVSGGDPLYNEQFF,TGTGCCAGCAGTGTTAGCGGGGGGGATCCCTTATACAATGAGCAGTTCTTC,TRBJ2-1,NA,TRBV25-1,TRBD2
CASSRTGTMNTEAFF,TGTGCCAGCAGTAGGACAGGAACCATGAACACTGAAGCTTTCTTT,TRBJ1-1,NA,TRBV7-3,TRBD1
CASSSFERQPQHF,TGTGCCAGCAGTTCATTCGAGAGGCAGCCCCAGCATTTT,TRBJ1-5,NA,TRBV27,NA
CASSGDYNTGELFF,TGTGCCAGCAGTGGGGACTATAACACCGGGGAGCTGTTTTTT,TRBJ2-2,NA,TRBV2,TRBD2
CASSLGQGRDNSPLHF,TGTGCCAGCAGCTTAGGGCAGGGCCGAGATAATTCACCCCTCCACTTT,TRBJ1-6,NA,TRBV7-6,NA
CATSEGQFYGYTF,TGTGCCACCAGCGAAGGACAGTTCTATGGCTACACCTTC,TRBJ1-2,NA,TRBV15,NA
CASSPNNSPLHF,TGTGCCAGCAGCCCCAATAATTCACCCCTCCACTTT,TRBJ1-6,NA,TRBV9,NA
CASSFESGNEKLFF,TGTGCCAGCAGCTTTGAATCAGGGAATGAAAAACTGTTTTTT,TRBJ1-4,NA,TRBV7-9,NA
CASSVGTSGATGNTIYF,TGTGCCAGCAGCGTTGGTACGAGTGGGGCCACTGGAAACACCATATATTTT,TRBJ1-3,NA,TRBV9,NA
CASSHSPSSSYEQYF,TGTGCCAGCAGCCACTCCCCGAGTAGCTCCTACGAGCAGTACTTC,TRBJ2-7,NA,TRBV7-3,NA
CASSFGLNGYTF,TGTGCCAGCAGCTTTGGGCTGAATGGCTACACCTTC,TRBJ1-2,NA,TRBV5-8,NA
CASSQDLQGNTIYF,TGCGCCAGCAGCCAAGATTTACAGGGAAACACCATATATTTT,TRBJ1-3,NA,TRBV4-1,NA
CASHRVSGGTEAFF,TGTGCCAGTCACAGGGTGTCGGGCGGCACTGAAGCTTTCTTT,TRBJ1-1,NA,TRBV7-6,NA
CAISESRQGGTEAFF,TGTGCCATCAGTGAGTCGAGACAGGGGGGGACTGAAGCTTTCTTT,TRBJ1-1,NA,TRBV10-3,TRBD1
CASSPEGLAGEEQFF,TGTGCCAGCAGCCCAGAGGGACTAGCGGGGGAAGAGCAGTTCTTC,TRBJ2-1,NA,TRBV9,TRBD2
CASSPGQGDLYEQYF,TGTGCCAGCTCACCGGGGCAGGGGGACCTCTACGAGCAGTACTTC,TRBJ2-7,NA,TRBV18,TRBD1
CASSGGQGAYQPQHF,TGTGCCAGCAGCGGGGGACAGGGGGCATATCAGCCCCAGCATTTT,TRBJ1-5,NA,TRBV2,TRBD1
CASSRTGHSGGTVEKLFF,TGTGCCAGCAGCCGGACTGGCCACAGCGGGGGTACAGTTGAAAAACTGTTTTTT,TRBJ1-4,NA,TRBV7-9,NA
CASSPPDRNIQYF,TGTGCCAGCTCACCACCGGACAGAAACATTCAGTACTTC,TRBJ2-4,NA,TRBV18,NA
CASSMGGRTGANVLTF,TGTGCCAGTAGTATGGGGGGGAGAACTGGGGCCAACGTCCTGACTTTC,TRBJ2-6,NA,TRBV19,TRBD2
CASSSTELYGYTF,TGTGCCAGCAGCTCGACAGAGTTATATGGCTACACCTTC,TRBJ1-2,few,TRBV11-2,NA
CASSSGQGGGFDEKLFF,TGTGCCAGCTCATCCGGACAGGGCGGAGGTTTTGATGAAAAACTGTTTTTT,TRBJ1-4,NA,TRBV18,TRBD1
CASSLRTSGGSDTQYF,TGCGCCAGCAGCCTTCGGACTAGCGGGGGGTCAGATACGCAGTATTTT,TRBJ2-3,few,TRBV5-1,TRBD2
CSLGQGVGTEAFF,TGCAGCCTCGGGCAGGGGGTGGGCACTGAAGCTTTCTTT,TRBJ1-1,NA,TRBV29-1,TRBD1
CAGQENPGNTIYF,TGTGCCGGACAGGAAAACCCTGGAAACACCATATATTTT,TRBJ1-3,NA,TRBV2,TRBD1
CASSDRVGELFF,TGTGCCAGCAGTGACAGGGTAGGGGAGCTGTTTTTT,TRBJ2-2,once,TRBV25-1,NA
CASSPRNSPLHF,TGTGCCAGCAGCCCCAGAAACTCACCCCTCCACTTT,TRBJ1-6,NA,TRBV7-6,NA
CATSTLGTSALTDTQYF,TGTGCCACCAGTACACTCGGGACTAGTGCGCTCACAGATACGCAGTATTTT,TRBJ2-3,NA,TRBV15,TRBD2
CASSYSQGLYGYTF,TGTGCCAGCAGTTACTCGCAGGGCCTCTATGGCTACACCTTC,TRBJ1-2,NA,TRBV6-5,NA
CASSTSGQETQYF,TGTGCCAGTAGTACTAGCGGGCAAGAGACCCAGTACTTC,TRBJ2-5,NA,TRBV19,TRBD2
CASSPRGLTPLGTVGELFF,TGTGCCAGCAGCCCAAGGGGCTTGACGCCTTTGGGAACCGTGGGGGAGCTGTTTTTT,TRBJ2-2,NA,TRBV9,NA
CSASYQGVTEAFF,TGCAGCGCCTCGTACCAAGGGGTCACTGAAGCTTTCTTT,TRBJ1-1,few,TRBV29-1,NA
CASSVSLAEKETQYF,TGTGCCAGCAGCGTATCCCTAGCCGAGAAAGAGACCCAGTACTTC,TRBJ2-5,NA,TRBV9,NA
CASSTGVSDNEQFF,TGTGCCAGCAGCACAGGGGTAAGCGACAATGAGCAGTTCTTC,TRBJ2-1,NA,TRBV7-9,TRBD1